The T cell receptor beta chain under discussion was sequenced for a study of CD8+CD57+ T cells in acquired aplastic anemia (dated by TCRdb to the late 2010s). The study in broad terms: DNA extracted from sorted CD4+ and CD8+ cells had a mean of about 3 ug, with a range of roughly 0.19 to 27.4 ug. CD8+CD57+ expansion was defined as frequency above the mean frequency observed in healthy subjects.

Summary of the overall study and its limitations: Roughly 29 CD8+ CDR3 sequences were found in both patients and controls but appeared to be highly expressed in patients and within the immunodominant clones of the patients. Patients and healthy controls showed no significant difference in CD8+ Simpson's diversity (P=0.060).

Genomic DNA served as template for TCR beta VDJ combination and CDR3 sequence profiling. TCR repertoire sequencing was run on an Illumina HiSeq 2000. The authors' analysis ran thus. Repertoires were assessed using TRBV/TRBJ rearrangement plots, CDR3 size and DJ length profiles, and Simpson's diversity index. The most abundant DNA sequence in the deep sequencing data was taken as the immunodominant clone. CDR3 amino acid sequences were checked for sharing between subjects and were compared against published repertoires and the VDJdb database. The public reads were quality trimmed at Q25 with fastp and then assembled into clones with MiXCR by TCRdb, keeping productive beta chains. Every distinct CDR3 protein forms one entry, paired with its most common genes and DNA. The V and J calls and clone size come from TCRdb's table, not from the authors' own analysis. The sample table shows about 180,000 distinct CDR3 sequences, and 40% to 55% are seen once. The ten largest clonotypes hold approximately 1% of the sample.

Expansion of CD8+CD57+ cells had been shown by flow cytometry in the patients chosen for sequencing. All patients had severe acquired aplastic anemia diagnosed by International Study of Aplastic Anemia and Agranulocytosis and Camitta criteria. Patients had received no therapy at the time of blood sampling. In this study, sorted CD4+ and CD8+ T cells from the blood of healthy subjects and of severe aplastic anemia patients had their TCR repertoires deep-sequenced. Patients were enrolled under clinicaltrials.gov protocols 00001620, 01623167, 00001397, 00071045, 00081523 and 00961064 in the USA. Ficoll-Paque density gradient centrifugation was used to isolate peripheral blood mononuclear cells. Before DNA extraction, CD4+ and CD8+ T cells were sorted by FACS or by magnetic beads. Notes on this clonotype: No cognate antigen has been identified for it. Base-call qualities are not available, and no considerably larger clone is one nucleotide away.

The source material was sorted CD4+, CD8+, or CD8+CD57+ T cells (not recorded which) from PBMCs. The TCR was taken from a human donor with aplastic anemia.

The nucleotide sequence reads as follows: TGTGCCACCAGCAGAGATCCTGGGCGGGTCACAGATACGCAGTATTTT. This translates into CATSRDPGRVTDTQYF. Here the chain combines TRBV15 and TRBJ2-3; 5 matching bases give a weak D call of TRBD2. The germline V gene (reference sequence) supplies CDR1 LNHNV and CDR2 YYDKDF. The CDR3 goes from the cysteine to the phenylalanine over 16 residues. Kept here is only the CDR3 DNA, which spans 48 bases and is read in frame from base 1. V gives up 0 bases and J gives up 2 bases, and the segment between their germline ends measures 12 bases.